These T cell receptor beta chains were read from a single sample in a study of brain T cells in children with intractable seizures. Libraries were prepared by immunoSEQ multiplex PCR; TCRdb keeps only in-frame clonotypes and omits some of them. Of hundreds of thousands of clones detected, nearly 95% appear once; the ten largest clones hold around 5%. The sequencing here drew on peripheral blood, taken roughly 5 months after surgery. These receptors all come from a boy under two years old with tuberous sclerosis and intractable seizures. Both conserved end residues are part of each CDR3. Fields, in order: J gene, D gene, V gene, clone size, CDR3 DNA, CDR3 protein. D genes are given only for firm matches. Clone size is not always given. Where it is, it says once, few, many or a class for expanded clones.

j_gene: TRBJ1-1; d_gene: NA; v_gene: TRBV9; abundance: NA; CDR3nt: TGTGCCAGCAGCGGAGGAACGCGGGGGAACACTGAAGCTTTCTTT; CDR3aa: CASSGGTRGNTEAFF
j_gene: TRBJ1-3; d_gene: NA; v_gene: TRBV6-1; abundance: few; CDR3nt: TGTGCCAGCAGTTATGGGACCTCTGGAAACACCATATATTTT; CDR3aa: CASSYGTSGNTIYF
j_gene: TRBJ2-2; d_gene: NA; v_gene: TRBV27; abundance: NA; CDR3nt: TGTGCCAGCAGCCCCCTCTATAGGACGAACACCGGGGAGCTGTTTTTT; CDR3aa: CASSPLYRTNTGELFF
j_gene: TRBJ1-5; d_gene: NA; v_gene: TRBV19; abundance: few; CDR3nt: TGTGCCAGTTCGAGGGCCCCTAGCAATCAGCCCCAGCATTTT; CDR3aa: CASSRAPSNQPQHF
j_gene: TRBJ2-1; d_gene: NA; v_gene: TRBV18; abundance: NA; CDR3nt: TGTGCCAGCTCACCGGGCGGCTCCTACAATGAGCAGTTCTTC; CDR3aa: CASSPGGSYNEQFF
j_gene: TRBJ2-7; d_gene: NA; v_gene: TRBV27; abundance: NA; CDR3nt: TGTGCCAGCAGTTTCATGGGATCAGGGAGACATCTTACAGGCGAGCAGTACTTC; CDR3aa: CASSFMGSGRHLTGEQYF
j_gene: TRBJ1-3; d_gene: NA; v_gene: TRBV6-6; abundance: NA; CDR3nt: TGTGCCAGCAGTTTAACAGGGTATACTGGAAACACCATATATTTT; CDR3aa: CASSLTGYTGNTIYF
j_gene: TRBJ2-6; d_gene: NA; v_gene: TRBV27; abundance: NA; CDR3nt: TGTGCCAGCAGTTTATTGGGACCCAGCTCTGGGGCCAACGTCCTGACTTTC; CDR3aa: CASSLLGPSSGANVLTF
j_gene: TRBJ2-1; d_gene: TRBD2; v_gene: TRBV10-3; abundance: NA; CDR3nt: TGTGCCATCAGCGTAGGGACTAGCGGGAGGGCCCGGTTCTTC; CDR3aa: CAISVGTSGRARFF
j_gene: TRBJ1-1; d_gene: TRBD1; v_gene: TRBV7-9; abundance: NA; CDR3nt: TGTGCCAGCAGCATAATCGGACAGGTAATCATGAACACTGAAGCTTTCTTT; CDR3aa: CASSIIGQVIMNTEAFF
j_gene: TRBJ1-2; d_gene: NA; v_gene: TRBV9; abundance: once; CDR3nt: TGTGCCAGCAGCGTAGCAGGTATTCCCGGGATGGATGATGGCTACACCTTC; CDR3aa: CASSVAGIPGMDDGYTF
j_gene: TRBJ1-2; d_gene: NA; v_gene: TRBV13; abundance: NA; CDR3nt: TGTGCCAGCAGCTTAAATCTACAGGGAGGAGGCTACACCTTC; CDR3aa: CASSLNLQGGGYTF
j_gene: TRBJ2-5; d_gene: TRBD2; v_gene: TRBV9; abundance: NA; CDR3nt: TGTGCCAGCAGCGTTAGTAGCCTAGCGGGGGAGACCCAGTACTTC; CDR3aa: CASSVSSLAGETQYF
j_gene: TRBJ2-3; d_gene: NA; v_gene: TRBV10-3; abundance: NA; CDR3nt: TGTGCCATCAGTGAAGGGACAACTGATACGCAGTATTTT; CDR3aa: CAISEGTTDTQYF
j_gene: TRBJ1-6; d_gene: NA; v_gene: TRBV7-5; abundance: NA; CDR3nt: TGTGCCAGAAGCTTTTATGTGGCAGGGCTTTTCGGTTCACCCCTCCACTTT; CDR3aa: CARSFYVAGLFGSPLHF
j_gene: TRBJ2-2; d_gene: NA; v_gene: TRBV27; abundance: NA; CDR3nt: TGTGCCAGCAGTCCTCAGGGTTTCCCAAACACCGGGGAGCTGTTTTTT; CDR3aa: CASSPQGFPNTGELFF
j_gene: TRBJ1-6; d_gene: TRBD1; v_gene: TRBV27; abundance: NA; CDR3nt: TGTGCCAGTCGCGGGGACAGATATAATTCACCCCTCCACTTT; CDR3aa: CASRGDRYNSPLHF
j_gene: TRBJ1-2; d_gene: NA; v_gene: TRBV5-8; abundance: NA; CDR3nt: TGTGCCAGCAGGGTTGGCTATGGCTACACCTTC; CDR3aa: CASRVGYGYTF